A single TCR beta chain is shown here with its context. The target antigen is unknown. This sample is drawn from a study of Graves' ophthalmopathy and Graves' hyperthyroidism. Broader study findings: Also, most clonotypes expanded in the thyroid above 0.001 frequency appeared in blood.

The CDR3 has 15 amino acids. Trimming left V 0 bases short and J 4 bases short, with 12 bases between. CDR1 and CDR2 (germline): LNHNV, YYDKDF (reference sequence). Investigators amplified TCR beta CDR3 regions from RNA transcripts. Second-round multiplex PCR followed a first-round RT-PCR using HTBI primers. MiXCR, applied by TCRdb to the multiplex PCR reads, yields one record per CDR3 protein. The repertoire holds over a million distinct CDR3 sequences, less than 45% seen once, with more than 9.5% in the top ten. Sequenced input: peripheral blood or thyroid tissue (not recorded which). This chain connects TRBV15 to TRBJ1-2; D unresolved. This sequence originates from an adult man with Graves' hyperthyroidism. CDR3 in DNA: TGTGCCACCAGCAGAGATCTTGAGAAAATCTATGGCTACACCTTC. Its protein is CATSRDLEKIYGYTF.